This T cell receptor (beta chain) is from a study of shared clonotypes between healthy human individuals. Study outcomes and limitations: Clonotypes shared by all four donors outscored non-shared clonotypes in generation probability. The study generally estimated greater richness for naive than memory subsets.

This CDR3 is built from 14 residues. The V gene lost 2 bases and the J gene lost 0 bases, with 9 bases spanning the gap. Per the germline V gene, CDR1 is SGHDT and CDR2 is YYEEEE. Evenly divided among several immunoSEQ plates was the genomic DNA of each subset. Produced via immunoSEQ multiplex PCR; TCRdb's table is partial and in-frame only. This sample has around 1,900,000 clones; 90% to 95% occur once, and the top ten carry more than 1.5%. A word on this clone: The antigen remains undetermined.

As defined, naive CD8 cells were CD45RO-negative and positively selected for CCR7, with terminally differentiated effector memory CD45RA+ cells excluded. The donors, healthy adults who were HIV-negative, had experienced no recent acute infections or vaccinations. The sequence was obtained from a man younger than 35 in good health. Some clones in this sample may be carry-over from other donors' samples. V and J are TRBV5-6 and TRBJ2-7; D might be TRBD1 (6 bases). Sequencing used naive CD8+ T cells from PBMCs. The DNA for the CDR3 is TGTGCCAGCAGCTTATACAGGGCCTCCTACGAGCAGTACTTC. It codes for CASSLYRASYEQYF.